This TCR beta chain was captured in a study of blood T cell repertoires in COVID-19. The study assigned cohorts using participant-reported clinical history. Here immunoSEQ multiplex PCR was the method, and the copy in TCRdb shows in-frame clones only, minus some. Of about 200,000 clones detected, 87% appear once; the ten largest clones hold about 2.3%. The CDR3 covers 13 residues. The junction had 4 bases not matched to a gene; V was cut back by 6 bases and J by 4 bases. This sequence was found in a young woman who had recovered from COVID-19. The chain employs TRBV12-3 or TRBV12-4 and TRBJ1-2; 8 bases map to TRBD1. Sequencing was carried out using PBMCs or T cells enriched from blood (not recorded which). CDR3 amino acids: CASSDRGPYGYTF. The CDR3 coding sequence is TGTGCCAGCAGCGACAGGGGTCCCTATGGCTACACCTTC.